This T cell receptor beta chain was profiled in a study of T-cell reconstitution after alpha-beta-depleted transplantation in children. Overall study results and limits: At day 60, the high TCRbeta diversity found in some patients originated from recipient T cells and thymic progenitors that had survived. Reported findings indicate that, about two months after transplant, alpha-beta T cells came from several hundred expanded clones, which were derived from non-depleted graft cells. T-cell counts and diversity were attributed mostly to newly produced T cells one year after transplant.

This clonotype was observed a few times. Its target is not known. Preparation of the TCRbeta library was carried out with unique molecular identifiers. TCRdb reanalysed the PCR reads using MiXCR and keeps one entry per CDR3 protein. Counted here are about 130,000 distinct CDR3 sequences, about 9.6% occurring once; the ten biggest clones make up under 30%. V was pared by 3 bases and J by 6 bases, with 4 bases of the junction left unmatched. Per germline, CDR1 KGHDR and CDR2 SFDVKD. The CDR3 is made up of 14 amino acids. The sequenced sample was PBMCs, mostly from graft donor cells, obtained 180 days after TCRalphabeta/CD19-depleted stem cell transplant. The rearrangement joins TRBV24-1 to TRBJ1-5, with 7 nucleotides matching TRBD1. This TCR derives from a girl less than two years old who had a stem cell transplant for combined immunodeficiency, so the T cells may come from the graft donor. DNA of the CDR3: TGTGCCACCAGTGATCCAGGGGGTGTTCAGCCCCAGCATTTT. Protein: CATSDPGGVQPQHF.